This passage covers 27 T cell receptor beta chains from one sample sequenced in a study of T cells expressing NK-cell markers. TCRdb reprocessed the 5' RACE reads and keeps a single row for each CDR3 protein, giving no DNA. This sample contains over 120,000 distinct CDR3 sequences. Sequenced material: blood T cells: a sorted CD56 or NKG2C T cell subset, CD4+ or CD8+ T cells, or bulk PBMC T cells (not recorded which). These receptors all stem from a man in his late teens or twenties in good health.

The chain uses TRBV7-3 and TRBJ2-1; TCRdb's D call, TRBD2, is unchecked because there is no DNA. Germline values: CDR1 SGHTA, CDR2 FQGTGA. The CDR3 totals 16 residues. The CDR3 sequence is CASSDPAGQHYNEQFF.

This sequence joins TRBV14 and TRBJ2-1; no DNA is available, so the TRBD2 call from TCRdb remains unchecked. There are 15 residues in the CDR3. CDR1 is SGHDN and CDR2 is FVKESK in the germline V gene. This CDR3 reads CASSAGLTSYNEQFF.

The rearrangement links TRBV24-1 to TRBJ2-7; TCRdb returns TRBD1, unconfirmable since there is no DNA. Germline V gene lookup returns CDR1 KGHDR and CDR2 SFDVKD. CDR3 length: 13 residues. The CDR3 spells CPGKIGGVYEQYF.

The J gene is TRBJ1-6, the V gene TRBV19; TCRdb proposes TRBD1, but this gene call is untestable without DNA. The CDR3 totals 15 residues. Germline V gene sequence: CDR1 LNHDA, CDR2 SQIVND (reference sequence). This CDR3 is CASSGTGTGVSPLHF.

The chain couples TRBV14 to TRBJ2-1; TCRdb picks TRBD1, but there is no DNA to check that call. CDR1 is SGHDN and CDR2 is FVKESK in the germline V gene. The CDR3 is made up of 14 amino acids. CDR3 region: CASSQYNTGDEQFF.

CDR3 protein: CASSYSDPRETGLANTDTQYF. The chain recombines TRBV6-2 or TRBV6-3 with TRBJ2-3; TCRdb picks TRBD2, but there is no DNA to check that call. This CDR3 contains 21 residues. Germline V gene lookup returns CDR1 MNHEY and CDR2 SVGEGT.

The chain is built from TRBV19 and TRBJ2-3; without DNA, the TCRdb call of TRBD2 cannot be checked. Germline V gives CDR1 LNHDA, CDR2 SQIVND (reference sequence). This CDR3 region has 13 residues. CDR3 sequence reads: CASRVAGGDTQYF. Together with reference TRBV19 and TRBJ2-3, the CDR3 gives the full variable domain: DGGITQSPKYLFRKEGQNVTLSCEQNLNHDAMYWYRQDPGQGLRLIYYSQIVNDFQKGDIAEGYSVSREKKESFPLTVTSAQKNPTAFYLCASRVAGGDTQYFGPGTRLTVL.

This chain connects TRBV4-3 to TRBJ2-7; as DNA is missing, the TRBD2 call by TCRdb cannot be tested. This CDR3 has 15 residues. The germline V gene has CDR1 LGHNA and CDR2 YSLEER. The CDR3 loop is CASSQDRSSGYEQYF.

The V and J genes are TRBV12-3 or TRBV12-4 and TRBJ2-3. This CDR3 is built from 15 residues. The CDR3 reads CASSLFHLGTDTQYF.

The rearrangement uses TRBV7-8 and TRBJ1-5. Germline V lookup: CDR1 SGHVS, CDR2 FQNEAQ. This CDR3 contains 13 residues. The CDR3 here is CASSLQAHQPQHF.

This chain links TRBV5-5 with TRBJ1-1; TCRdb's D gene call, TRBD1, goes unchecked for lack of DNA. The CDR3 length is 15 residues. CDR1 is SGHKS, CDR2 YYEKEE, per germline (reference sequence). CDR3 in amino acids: CASSFFGGQDTEAFF.

This CDR3 reads CASSQSTFDTDTQYF. V gene TRBV3-1 combines with J gene TRBJ2-3. The CDR3 totals 15 residues. Germline V CDR1 and CDR2: LGHDT, YNNKEL (reference sequence).

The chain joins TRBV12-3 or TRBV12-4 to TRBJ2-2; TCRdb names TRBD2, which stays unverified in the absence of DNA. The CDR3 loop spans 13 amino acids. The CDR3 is CGFGRPNTGELFF.

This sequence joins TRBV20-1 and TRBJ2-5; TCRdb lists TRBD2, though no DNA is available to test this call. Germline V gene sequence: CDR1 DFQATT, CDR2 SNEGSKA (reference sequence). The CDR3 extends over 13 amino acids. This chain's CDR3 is CSAKALVSETQYF.

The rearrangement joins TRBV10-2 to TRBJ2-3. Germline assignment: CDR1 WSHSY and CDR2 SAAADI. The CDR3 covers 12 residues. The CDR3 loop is CASSAPEDTQYF.

This CDR3 is CASSQDPKNEQYF. V and J are TRBV3-1 and TRBJ2-7. This CDR3 contains 13 residues. CDR1 is LGHDT and CDR2 is YNNKEL in the germline V gene (reference sequence).

CDR3: CASSSPGGGTDTQYF. The chain combines TRBV12-3 or TRBV12-4 with TRBJ2-3; TCRdb gives TRBD1 as the D gene, but with no DNA this cannot be confirmed. The CDR3 extends over 15 amino acids.

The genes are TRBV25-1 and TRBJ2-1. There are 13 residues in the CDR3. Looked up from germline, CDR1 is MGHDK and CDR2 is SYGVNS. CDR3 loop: CASSVQRNNEQFF.

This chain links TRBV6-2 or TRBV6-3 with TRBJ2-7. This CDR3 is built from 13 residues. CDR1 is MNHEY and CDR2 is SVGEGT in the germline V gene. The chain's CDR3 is CASSYGRTYEQYF.

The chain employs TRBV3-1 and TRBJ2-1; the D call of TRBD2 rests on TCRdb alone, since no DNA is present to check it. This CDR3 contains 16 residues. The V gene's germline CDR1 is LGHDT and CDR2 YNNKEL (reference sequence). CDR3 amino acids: CASSQDLAVGVGEQFF.

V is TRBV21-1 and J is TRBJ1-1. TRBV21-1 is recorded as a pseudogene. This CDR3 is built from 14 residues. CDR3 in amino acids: CASSKGAANTEAFF.

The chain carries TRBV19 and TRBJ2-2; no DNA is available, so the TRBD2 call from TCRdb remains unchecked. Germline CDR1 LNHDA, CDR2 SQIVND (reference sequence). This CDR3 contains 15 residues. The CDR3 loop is CASINLGSLDGELFF. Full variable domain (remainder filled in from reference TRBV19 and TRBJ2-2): DGGITQSPKYLFRKEGQNVTLSCEQNLNHDAMYWYRQDPGQGLRLIYYSQIVNDFQKGDIAEGYSVSREKKESFPLTVTSAQKNPTAFYLCASINLGSLDGELFFGEGSRLTVL.

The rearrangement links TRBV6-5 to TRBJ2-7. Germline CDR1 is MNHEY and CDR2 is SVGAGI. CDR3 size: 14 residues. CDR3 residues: CASSYSSETYEQYF.

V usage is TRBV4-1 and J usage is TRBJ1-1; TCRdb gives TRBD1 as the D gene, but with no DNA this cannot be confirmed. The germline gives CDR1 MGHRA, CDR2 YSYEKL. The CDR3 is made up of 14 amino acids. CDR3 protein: CASSQGGQTSEAFF.

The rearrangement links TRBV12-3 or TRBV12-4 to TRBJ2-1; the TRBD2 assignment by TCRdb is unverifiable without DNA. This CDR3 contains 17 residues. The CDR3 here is CASSLEGLAGADNEQFF.

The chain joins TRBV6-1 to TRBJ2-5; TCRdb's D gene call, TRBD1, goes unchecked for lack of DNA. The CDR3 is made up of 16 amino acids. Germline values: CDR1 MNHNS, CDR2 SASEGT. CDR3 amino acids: CASKSLSGASLETQYF.

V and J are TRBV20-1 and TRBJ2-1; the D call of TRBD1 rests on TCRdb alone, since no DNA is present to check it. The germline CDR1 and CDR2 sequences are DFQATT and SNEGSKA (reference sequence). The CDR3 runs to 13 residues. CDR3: CSAAPTTDNEQFF.